This T cell receptor (beta chain) emerged from a study of T cell responses to AZD1222 COVID-19 vaccine. Study-wide results and limits: Females made up more of the donors, who were largely white British, and clonal diversity may have come out too low. Vaccine-associated CD4 TCRs ranged over spike, dominating at 160-218 and 743-854. Spike-specific TCR breadth and depth grew following two AZD1222 doses.

Comment on this clone: Its antigen is currently unknown.

Profiling relied on immunoSEQ multiplex PCR, and the TCRdb table lists in-frame clones only, not all of them. This repertoire shows 140,000 to 150,000 clones, about nine tenths found once; its top ten account for around 1.8%. With V trimmed by 7 bases and J by 0 bases, 6 bases remained unmatched. Germline loops: CDR1 SNHLY, CDR2 FYNNEI. The CDR3 runs 15 residues. This chain uses TRBV2 with TRBJ1-5, with TRBD1 matching 7 bases. This receptor was identified in an adult who received the AZD1222 COVID-19 vaccine. Source: peripheral blood, taken 28 days after the second AZD1222 dose. The DNA of the CDR3 is TGTGCCAGCAAGGGGGAGGGGGCTAGCAATCAGCCCCAGCATTTT. Encoded protein: CASKGEGASNQPQHF.